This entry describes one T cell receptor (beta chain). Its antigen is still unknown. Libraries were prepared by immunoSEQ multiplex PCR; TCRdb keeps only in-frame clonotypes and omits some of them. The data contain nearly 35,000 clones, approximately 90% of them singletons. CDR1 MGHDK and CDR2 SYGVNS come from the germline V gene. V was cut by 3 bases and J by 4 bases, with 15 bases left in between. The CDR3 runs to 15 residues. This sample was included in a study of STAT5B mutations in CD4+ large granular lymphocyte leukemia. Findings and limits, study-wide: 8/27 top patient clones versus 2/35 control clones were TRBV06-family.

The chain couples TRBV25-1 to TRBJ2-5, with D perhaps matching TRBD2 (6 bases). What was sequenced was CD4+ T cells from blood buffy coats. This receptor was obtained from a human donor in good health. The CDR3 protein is CASSDSGGAGETQYF. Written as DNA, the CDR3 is TGTGCCAGCAGTGATAGCGGCGGGGCGGGAGAGACCCAGTACTTC. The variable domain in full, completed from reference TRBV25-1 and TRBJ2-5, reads EADIYQTPRYLVIGTGKKITLECSQTMGHDKMYWYQQDPGMELHLIHYSYGVNSTEKGDLSSESTVSRIRTEHFPLTLESARPSHTSQYLCASSDSGGAGETQYFGPGTRLLVL.